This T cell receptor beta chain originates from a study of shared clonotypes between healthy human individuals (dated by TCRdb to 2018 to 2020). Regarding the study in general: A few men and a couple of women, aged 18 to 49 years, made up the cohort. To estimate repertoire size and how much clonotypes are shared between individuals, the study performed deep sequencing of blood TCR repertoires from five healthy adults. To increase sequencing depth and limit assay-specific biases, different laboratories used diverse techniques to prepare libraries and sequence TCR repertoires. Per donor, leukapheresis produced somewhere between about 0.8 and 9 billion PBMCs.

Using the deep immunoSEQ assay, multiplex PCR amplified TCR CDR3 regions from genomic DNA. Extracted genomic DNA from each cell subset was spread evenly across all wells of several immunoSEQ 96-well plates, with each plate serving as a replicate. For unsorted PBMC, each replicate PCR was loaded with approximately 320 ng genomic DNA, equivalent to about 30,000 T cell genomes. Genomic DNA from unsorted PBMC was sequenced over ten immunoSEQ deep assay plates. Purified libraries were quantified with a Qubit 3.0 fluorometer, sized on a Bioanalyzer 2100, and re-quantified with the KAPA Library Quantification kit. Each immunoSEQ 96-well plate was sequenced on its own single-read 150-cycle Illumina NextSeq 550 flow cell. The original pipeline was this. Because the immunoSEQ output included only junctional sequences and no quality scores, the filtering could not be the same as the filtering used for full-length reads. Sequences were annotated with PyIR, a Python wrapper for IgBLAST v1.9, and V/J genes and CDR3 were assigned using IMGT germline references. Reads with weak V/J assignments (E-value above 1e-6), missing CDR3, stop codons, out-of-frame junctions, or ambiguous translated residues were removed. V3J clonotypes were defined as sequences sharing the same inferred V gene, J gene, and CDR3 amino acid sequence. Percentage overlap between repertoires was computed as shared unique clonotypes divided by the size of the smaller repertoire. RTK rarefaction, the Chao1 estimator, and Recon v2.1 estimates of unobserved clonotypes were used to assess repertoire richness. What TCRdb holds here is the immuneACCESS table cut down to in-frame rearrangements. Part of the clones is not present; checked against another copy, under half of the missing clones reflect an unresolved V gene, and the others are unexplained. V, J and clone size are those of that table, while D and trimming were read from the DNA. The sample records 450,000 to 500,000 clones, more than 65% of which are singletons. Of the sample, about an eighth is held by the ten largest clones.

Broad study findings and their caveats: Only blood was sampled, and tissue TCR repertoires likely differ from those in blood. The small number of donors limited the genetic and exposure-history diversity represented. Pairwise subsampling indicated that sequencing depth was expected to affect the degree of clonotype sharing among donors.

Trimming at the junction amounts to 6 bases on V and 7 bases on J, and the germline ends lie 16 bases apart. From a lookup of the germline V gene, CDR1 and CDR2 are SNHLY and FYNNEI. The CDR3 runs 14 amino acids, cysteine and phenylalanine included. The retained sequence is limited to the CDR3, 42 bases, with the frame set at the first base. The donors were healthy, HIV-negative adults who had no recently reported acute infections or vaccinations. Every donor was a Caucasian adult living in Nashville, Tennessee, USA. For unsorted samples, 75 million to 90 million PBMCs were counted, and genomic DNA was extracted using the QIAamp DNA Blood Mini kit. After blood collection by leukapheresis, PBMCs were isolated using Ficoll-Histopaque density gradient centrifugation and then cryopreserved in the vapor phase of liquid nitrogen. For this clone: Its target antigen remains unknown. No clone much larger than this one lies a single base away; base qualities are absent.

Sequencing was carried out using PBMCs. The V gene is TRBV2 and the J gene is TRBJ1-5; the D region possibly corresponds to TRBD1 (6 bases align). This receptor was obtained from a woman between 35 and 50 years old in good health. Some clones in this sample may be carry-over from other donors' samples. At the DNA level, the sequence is TGTGCCAGCAGGCGGACAGCGCGGGGGCAGCCCCAGCATTTT. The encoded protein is CASRRTARGQPQHF.